A selection of T cell receptor beta chains follows, all from one sample in a study of cytomegalovirus exposure and HLA in healthy donors. Assay: immunoSEQ multiplex PCR; the TCRdb copy retains only in-frame clones and omits some. The sample consists of about 140,000 clones, more than 60% of them appearing once. Material: PBMCs. These receptors were obtained from a woman aged 50 to 65 in good health and CMV-seropositive. Both conserved end residues are part of each CDR3. A D gene is named only where the DNA matches it firmly. A clone size is listed for some rows: how often the clone was seen (once, few, many), or a class if it is expanded.

>TRBJ1-6|once|-|TRBV7-9
TGTGCCAGCAGCTTAAAGGGGGGGAGTTCACCCCTCCACTTT
CASSLKGGSSPLHF
>TRBJ1-2|-|TRBD1|TRBV4-3
TGCGCCAGCAGGGCAGAACCTTCCGGGACAGGCCACGGCTACACCTTC
CASRAEPSGTGHGYTF
>TRBJ2-2|-|TRBD1|TRBV5-4
TGTGCCAGCAGCTTTCATCCGGGACAGGGGAACACCGGGGAGCTGTTTTTT
CASSFHPGQGNTGELFF
>TRBJ2-1|once|TRBD1|TRBV9
TGTGCCAGCAGCGTAGGACAGGGCAACAATGAGCAGTTCTTC
CASSVGQGNNEQFF
>TRBJ2-7|-|TRBD1|TRBV7-2
TGTGCCAGCAGTTCTACTCCGGGACAGGGATACGAGCAGTACTTC
CASSSTPGQGYEQYF
>TRBJ2-3|-|-|TRBV15
TGTGCCACCAGCAGAGTGGGCTCTAGCACAGATACGCAGTATTTT
CATSRVGSSTDTQYF
>TRBJ2-2|-|TRBD2|TRBV4-2
TGTGCCAGCAGCCAAGAAGGCGGGGGGGCCGTGAACACCGGGGAGCTGTTTTTT
CASSQEGGGAVNTGELFF
>TRBJ1-1|-|TRBD1|TRBV6-6
TGTGCCAGCAGACAAACAGGGGGGGCTTTCTTT
CASRQTGGAFF
>TRBJ1-1|once|-|TRBV5-4
TGTGCCAGCAGCTTCCCCGACATTGATAAAGCTTTCTTT
CASSFPDIDKAFF
>TRBJ1-3|-|TRBD1|TRBV27
TGTGCCAGCAGTCCTGCACCGGGACAGAAAGGAAGCACCATATATTTT
CASSPAPGQKGSTIYF
>TRBJ2-7|-|-|TRBV9
TGTGCCAGCAGCGTAGTCGGTCTTCCCTCCTACGAGCAGTACTTC
CASSVVGLPSYEQYF
>TRBJ1-1|-|-|TRBV5-1
TGCGCCAGCAGCTCCTCTACAGGGAACACTGAAGCTTTCTTT
CASSSSTGNTEAFF
>TRBJ2-7|-|TRBD1|TRBV28
TGTGCCAGCAGTGCCCGGACAGGGATCTACGAGCAGTACTTC
CASSARTGIYEQYF
>TRBJ2-7|-|-|TRBV4-1
TGCGCCAGCAGCCCCGGACAATCCAGGAGCTCCTACGAGCAGTACTTC
CASSPGQSRSSYEQYF
>TRBJ1-5|few|-|TRBV5-6
TGTGCCAGCAGCGTCAGGGATCAGCCCCAGCATTTT
CASSVRDQPQHF
>TRBJ1-5|-|-|TRBV2
TGTGCCAGCAGTCCAGGGGAGGGTCAGCCCCAGCATTTT
CASSPGEGQPQHF
>TRBJ2-1|-|-|TRBV29-1
TGCAGCGTTGAAGATGGGGAGATATGGTCCTACAATGAGCAGTTCTTC
CSVEDGEIWSYNEQFF
>TRBJ1-5|-|-|TRBV6-5
TGTGCCAGCAGTCAGGGCTGGTCCCAGCATTTT
CASSQGWSQHF
>TRBJ2-7|-|TRBD2|TRBV29-1
TGCAGCGTGGAGCGGGGTACCCCCTACGAGCAGTACTTC
CSVERGTPYEQYF
>TRBJ2-2|-|TRBD1|TRBV10-3
TGTGCCATCAAACCGGGACAGGGGAACACCGGGGAGCTGTTTTTT
CAIKPGQGNTGELFF
>TRBJ2-7|-|-|TRBV19
TGTGCCAGTAGTTCCATTCCCTACGAGCAGTACTTC
CASSSIPYEQYF
>TRBJ1-6|-|TRBD1|TRBV7-9
TGTGCCAGCAGCCTAGACAGGGGGGCCTATAATTCACCCCTCCACTTT
CASSLDRGAYNSPLHF
>TRBJ1-3|-|TRBD1|TRBV12-5
TGTGCTAGTGGCGGACAGGGCTGGAGCTCAGACTCTGGAAACACCATATATTTT
CASGGQGWSSDSGNTIYF
>TRBJ2-2|-|TRBD1|TRBV28
TGTGCCAGCAGCCAAGTGGGACAGGGAAACACCGGGGAGCTGTTTTTT
CASSQVGQGNTGELFF
>TRBJ2-1|-|-|TRBV12-5
TGTGCTAGTGGTTTGACCCTCACGGGCAATGAGCAGTTCTTC
CASGLTLTGNEQFF
>TRBJ1-4|-|-|TRBV5-1
TGCGCCAGCAGCTTCCGGACACAAGGTGAAAAACTGTTTTTT
CASSFRTQGEKLFF
>TRBJ2-5|-|-|TRBV7-9
TGTGCCAGCAGCCAAGGAGGATTTGCAGGGACCCAGTACTTC
CASSQGGFAGTQYF
>TRBJ2-5|-|TRBD2|TRBV9
TGTGCCAGCAGCGTAGGTGGACGGGGGGAAGTGGAGACCCAGTACTTC
CASSVGGRGEVETQYF
>TRBJ1-2|few|-|TRBV6-5
TGTGCCAGTAAAGACAGGAGCTATGGCTACACCTTC
CASKDRSYGYTF
>TRBJ1-3|-|-|TRBV28
TGTGCCAGCAGACCGGCGGGGGCCCCATACACCATATATTTT
CASRPAGAPYTIYF
>TRBJ2-7|-|TRBD2|TRBV7-9
TGTGCCAGCAGCTTTAGCGGGACCTACGAGCAGTACTTC
CASSFSGTYEQYF
>TRBJ2-3|-|TRBD1|TRBV7-2
TGTGCCAGCAGCTCCACAGGGGTAAGCACAGATACGCAGTATTTT
CASSSTGVSTDTQYF
>TRBJ1-5|-|-|TRBV28
TGTGCCAGCAGTTTAGGGGGGGCGGGGGGGCTCCAGCATTTT
CASSLGGAGGLQHF
>TRBJ1-4|-|-|TRBV4-2
TGTGCCAGCAGCCAACCACAGGGAAATAATGAAAAACTGTTTTTT
CASSQPQGNNEKLFF